The table lists the clone carrying this T cell receptor (beta chain) with a few counts. Methods used by the authors: Reference gene primer amplification yielded estimated nucleated cell counts. Method: immunoSEQ multiplex PCR; TCRdb's copy keeps in-frame clones and lacks some. The D gene and trimming were derived from the DNA, and the V and J assignments and clone size from that table. The sample records 100,000 to 120,000 clones, 87% being singletons. The data originate from a study of blood T cell repertoires in COVID-19. Germline V gene sequence: CDR1 KGHSH, CDR2 LQKENI. V trimming: 2 bases; J trimming: 5 bases; junction bases outside the gene matches: 6. CDR3 length equals 15 residues.

The specimen was peripheral blood. This sequence joins TRBV18 and TRBJ2-7, with 10 bases lining up with TRBD1. The sequence was obtained from a human donor in a cohort sampled during active COVID-19. CDR3 residues: CASSPGGQGLNEQYF. CDR3 sequence (DNA): TGTGCCAGCTCACCAGGGGGACAGGGGCTCAACGAGCAGTACTTC.